The next 10 T cell receptor beta chains were all read from a single sample in a study of cytomegalovirus exposure and HLA in healthy donors. The method was immunoSEQ multiplex PCR; TCRdb's version includes in-frame clones alone and lacks a portion of them. The table has tens of thousands of clones, 70% to 90% seen once. The sample comprised PBMCs. The receptor source for this set is a woman aged 18 to 35 in good health and CMV-seropositive.

The V and J genes are TRBV9 and TRBJ1-1, with a weak D call TRBD1 (5 bases). Germline V CDR1 and CDR2: SGDLS, YYNGEE. Trimming stripped 4 bases from V and 5 bases from J, with 12 bases between. The CDR3 is 13 amino acids. CDR3 amino acids: CASSPGGVTEAFF. In nucleotides, the CDR3 is TGTGCCAGCAGCCCAGGAGGGGTAACTGAAGCTTTCTTT.

The rearrangement links TRBV5-4 to TRBJ1-1, with 7 positions matching TRBD1. With V trimmed by 4 bases and J by 5 bases, 14 bases remained unmatched. Germline CDR1 reads SGHNT; CDR2 reads YYREEE (reference sequence). The CDR3 has 16 amino acids. Here the CDR3 DNA reads TGTGCCAGCAGCACCTACAGGGGCGGATCGAGTACTGAAGCTTTCTTT. This sequence encodes CASSTYRGGSSTEAFF. The complete variable domain, with remaining parts taken from reference TRBV5-4 and TRBJ1-1, reads ETGVTQSPTHLIKTRGQQVTLRCSSQSGHNTVSWYQQALGQGPQFIFQYYREEENGRGNFPPRFSGLQFPNYSSELNVNALELDDSALYLCASSTYRGGSSTEAFFGQGTRLTVV.

The CDR3 sequence is CASSPDRGRDYGYTF. The CDR3 DNA follows: TGTGCCAGCAGCCCAGACAGGGGACGTGACTATGGCTACACCTTC. This chain links TRBV4-2 with TRBJ1-2, with 8 bases aligning to TRBD1. The CDR3 is 15 amino acids. Trimming removed 4 bases from V and 3 bases from J; junction bases left unmatched: 7. CDR1 and CDR2 from the germline V gene are LGHNA and YNFKEQ.

The rearrangement joins TRBV27 to TRBJ1-2, with a possible D match to TRBD1 (6 bases). The CDR3 is made up of 14 amino acids. CDR1 and CDR2 (germline): MNHEY, SMNVEV (reference sequence). The germline V and J ends were trimmed by 5 bases and 8 bases, with 18 bases remaining between them. The CDR3 region is CASSPSPSGAGYTF. CDR3 nucleotide sequence: TGTGCCAGCAGTCCCTCCCCTTCAGGGGCCGGCTACACCTTC.

This clone was counted a few times. The J gene is TRBJ2-7, the V gene TRBV15, with a weak D call TRBD1 (5 bases). Germline CDR1 and CDR2: LNHNV and YYDKDF (reference sequence). The V end lost 2 bases, the J end lost 3 bases, and 14 bases lay between the germline ends. This CDR3 comprises 15 residues. The CDR3: CATSRQGEGDYEQYF. The CDR3 DNA follows: TGTGCCACCAGCAGACAGGGCGAAGGGGACTACGAGCAGTACTTC. Complete variable domain (other parts from reference TRBV15 and TRBJ2-7): DAMVIQNPRYQVTQFGKPVTLSCSQTLNHNVMYWYQQKSSQAPKLLFHYYDKDFNNEADTPDNFQSRRPNTSFCFLDIRSPGLGDTAMYLCATSRQGEGDYEQYFGPGTRLTVT.

This clone is a singleton in its sample. CDR3 region: CASRGQGDNEQFF. Written as DNA, the CDR3 is TGTGCGAGTCGGGGACAGGGAGACAATGAGCAGTTCTTC. This chain connects TRBV7-2 to TRBJ2-1; 9 bases match TRBD1. This CDR3 is built from 13 residues. The germline V gene encodes CDR1 SGHTA and CDR2 FQGNSA.

In the case of this clone: The sample holds other DNA sequences that translate to the same CDR3. The chain combines TRBV2 with TRBJ2-5; 14 nucleotides agree with TRBD2. CDR1 SNHLY and CDR2 FYNNEI come from the germline V gene. The CDR3 runs to 16 residues. V lost 6 bases to trimming and J lost 5 bases; unmatched junction nucleotides: 8. The CDR3: CASSRLAGGPWETQYF. CDR3 nucleotides: TGTGCCAGCAGCCGACTAGCGGGGGGGCCCTGGGAGACCCAGTACTTC. Combining the CDR3 with reference TRBV2 and TRBJ2-5 gives the whole variable domain EPEVTQTPSHQVTQMGQEVILRCVPISNHLYFYWYRQILGQKVEFLVSFYNNEISEKSEIFDDQFSVERPDGSNFTLKIRSTKLEDSAMYFCASSRLAGGPWETQYFGPGTRLLVL.

The chain is built from TRBV11-2 and TRBJ2-1; tentative D call: TRBD2 (6 bases). Germline CDR1 and CDR2: SGHAT and FQNNGV. V lost 1 base, J lost 6 bases, and 13 bases lay in between. This CDR3 comprises 15 residues. This CDR3 is CASSLAGEWRNEQFF. Here the CDR3 DNA reads TGTGCCAGCAGCTTAGCGGGGGAGTGGCGCAATGAGCAGTTCTTC.

The chain links TRBV11-2 to TRBJ1-4; possible D gene TRBD1, 6 bases. This CDR3 is 14 amino acids long. CDR1 and CDR2 (germline): SGHAT, FQNNGV. Trimming removed 3 bases at V and 8 bases at J, with 13 bases between. The CDR3 DNA follows: TGTGCCAGCAGCTTGGGACACCTCCGGGAAAAACTGTTTTTT. Its protein product is CASSLGHLREKLFF.

The genes are TRBV19 and TRBJ2-1, with TRBD2 as a possible D gene (5 bases). The CDR3 covers 16 residues. Per the germline V gene, CDR1 is LNHDA and CDR2 is SQIVND (reference sequence). Trimming pared 0 bases from V and 6 bases from J, leaving 15 bases between. The CDR3 sequence is CASSIDQLVSGNEQFF. The CDR3 bases are TGTGCCAGTAGTATAGATCAGCTAGTAAGCGGCAATGAGCAGTTCTTC.